The sample holds a few counts of the clone carrying this T cell receptor (beta chain). What it binds is not known. The CDR3 has 13 amino acids. Germline V gene data show CDR1 as GTSNPN and CDR2 as SVGIG (reference sequence). V dropped 2 bases and J dropped 6; count of bases not matched to a gene: 3. This sample is drawn from a study of vaccination and CD4 T cells after COVID-19. The overall study: All convalescent patients were nasal swab PCR positive for SARS-CoV-2; fewer than ten had mild and one severe disease. At a median around 72 days (range 14 to 241) after dose two, post-vaccine samples were obtained. Overlapping SARS-CoV-2, HCoV-NL63, HCoV-OC43 and HCoV-229E spike peptides stimulated the cells. Overall study results and limits: Convalescent patients had a median around 87% of reactive clones appearing only post-vaccination.

Treatment of the sample: roughly 10-day PBMC culture with coronavirus spike peptide pools or control peptides (ViraFEST assay). With the Oncomine TCR Beta short-read assay, DNA from cultured CD4+ T cells was sequenced. Via MiXCR, TCRdb re-called the PCR reads, giving one row per CDR3 protein. Of about 20,000 distinct CDR3 sequences listed, around 56% are singletons. Specimen: CD4+ T cells from blood, cultured in vitro, collected before SARS-CoV-2 vaccination. The V and J genes are TRBV30 and TRBJ1-5; TRBD1 matches at 8 bases. The receptor comes from a human donor who had recovered from COVID-19. CDR3 region: CAWSPGGRQPQHF. Written as DNA, the CDR3 is TGTGCCTGGAGTCCAGGGGGCCGTCAGCCCCAGCATTTT.